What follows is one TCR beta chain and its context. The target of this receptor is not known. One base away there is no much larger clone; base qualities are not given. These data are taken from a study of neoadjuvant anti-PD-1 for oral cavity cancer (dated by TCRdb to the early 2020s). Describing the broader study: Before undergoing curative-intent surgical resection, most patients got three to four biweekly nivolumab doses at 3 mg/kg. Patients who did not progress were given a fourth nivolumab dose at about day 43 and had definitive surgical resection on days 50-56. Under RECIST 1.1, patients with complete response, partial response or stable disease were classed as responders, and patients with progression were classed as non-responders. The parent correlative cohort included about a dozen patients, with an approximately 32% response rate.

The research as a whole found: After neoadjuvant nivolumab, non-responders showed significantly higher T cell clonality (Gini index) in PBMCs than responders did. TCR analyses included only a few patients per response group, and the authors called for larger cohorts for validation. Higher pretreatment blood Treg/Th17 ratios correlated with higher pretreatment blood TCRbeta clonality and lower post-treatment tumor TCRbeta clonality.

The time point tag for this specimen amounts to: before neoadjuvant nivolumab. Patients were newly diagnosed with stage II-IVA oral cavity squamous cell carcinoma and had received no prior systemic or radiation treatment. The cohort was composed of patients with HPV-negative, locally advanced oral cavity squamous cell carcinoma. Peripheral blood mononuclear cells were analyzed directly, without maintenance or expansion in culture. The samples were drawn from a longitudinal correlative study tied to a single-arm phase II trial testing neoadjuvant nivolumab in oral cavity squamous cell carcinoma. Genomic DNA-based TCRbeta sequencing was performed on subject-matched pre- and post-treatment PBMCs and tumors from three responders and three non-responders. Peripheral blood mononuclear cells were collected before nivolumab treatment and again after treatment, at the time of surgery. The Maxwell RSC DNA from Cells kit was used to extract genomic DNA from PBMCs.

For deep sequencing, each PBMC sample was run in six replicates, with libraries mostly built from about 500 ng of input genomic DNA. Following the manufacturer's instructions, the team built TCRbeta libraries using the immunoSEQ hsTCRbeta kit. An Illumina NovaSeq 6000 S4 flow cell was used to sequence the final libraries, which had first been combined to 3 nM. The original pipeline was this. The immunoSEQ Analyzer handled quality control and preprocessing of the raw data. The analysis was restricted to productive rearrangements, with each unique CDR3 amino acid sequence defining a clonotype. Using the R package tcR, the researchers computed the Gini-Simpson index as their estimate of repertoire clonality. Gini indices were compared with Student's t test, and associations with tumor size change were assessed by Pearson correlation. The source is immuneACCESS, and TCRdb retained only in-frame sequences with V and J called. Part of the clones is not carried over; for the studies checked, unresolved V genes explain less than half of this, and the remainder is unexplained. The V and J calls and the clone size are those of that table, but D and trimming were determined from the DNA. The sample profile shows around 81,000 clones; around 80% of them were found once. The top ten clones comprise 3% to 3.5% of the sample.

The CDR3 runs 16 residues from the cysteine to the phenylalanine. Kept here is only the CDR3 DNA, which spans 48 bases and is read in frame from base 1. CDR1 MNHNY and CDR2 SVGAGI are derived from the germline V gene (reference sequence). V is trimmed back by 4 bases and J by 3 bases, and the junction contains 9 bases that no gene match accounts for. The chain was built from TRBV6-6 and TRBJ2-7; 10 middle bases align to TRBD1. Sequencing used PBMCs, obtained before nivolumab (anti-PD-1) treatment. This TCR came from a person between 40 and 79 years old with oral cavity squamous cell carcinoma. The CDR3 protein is CASSSPNRDRGYEQYF. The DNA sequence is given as TGTGCCAGCAGTTCCCCGAACCGGGACAGGGGCTACGAGCAGTACTTC.